A single sample gave rise to the 21 T cell receptor beta chains below, sequenced in a study of blood T cell repertoires in COVID-19. Assay used: immunoSEQ multiplex PCR; TCRdb lists only in-frame clones, some missing. In the table there are 200,000 to 250,000 clones, around 80% of which are singletons. Sequencing was carried out using PBMCs or T cells enriched from blood (not recorded which). Receptors were obtained from a man aged 60 to 75 who had recovered from COVID-19.

This clone was seen a few times. The CDR3 DNA reads TGTGCCAGCAGCTTAGTTTCGGGGGGCCTTGCGAACACTGAAGCTTTCTTT. This sequence encodes CASSLVSGGLANTEAFF. The V call is TRBV7-9, the J call TRBJ1-1; D might be TRBD1 (6 bases). The CDR3 length is 17 residues. Looked up from germline, CDR1 is SEHNR and CDR2 is FQNEAQ (reference sequence). Trimming took off 1 base at V and 1 base at J, with 16 bases between the two ends.

The chain links TRBV7-8 to TRBJ1-5, with 7 bases that match TRBD1. The germline V gene encodes CDR1 SGHVS and CDR2 FQNEAQ. V gave up 1 base and J gave up 4 bases; unmatched junction bases: 10. The CDR3 has 17 residues. In DNA form, the CDR3 reads TGTGCCAGCAGCTTAGTGCCGGGACAGCCTATGAATCAGCCCCAGCATTTT. Residues: CASSLVPGQPMNQPQHF. The full variable domain, rest sourced from reference TRBV7-8 and TRBJ1-5, is GAGVSQSPRYKVAKRGQDVALRCDPISGHVSLFWYQQALGQGPEFLTYFQNEAQLDKSGLPSDRFFAERPEGSVSTLKIQRTQQEDSAVYLCASSLVPGQPMNQPQHFGDGTRLSIL.

The chain has TRBV9 and TRBJ1-3; D remains ambiguous. V lost 0 bases to trimming and J lost 0 bases, with 7 bases between them. The CDR3 covers 15 residues. Germline lookup yields CDR1 SGDLS and CDR2 YYNGEE. The CDR3 sequence is CASSVGYSSGNTIYF. CDR3 nucleotides: TGTGCCAGCAGCGTAGGTTATAGCTCTGGAAACACCATATATTTT.

The CDR3 is CASSQLGWDRGTYEQYF. CDR3 bases: TGTGCCAGCAGCCAATTGGGGTGGGACAGGGGTACCTACGAGCAGTACTTC. The chain links TRBV3-1 (or the pseudogene TRBV3-2) to TRBJ2-7; 10 positions match TRBD1. The CDR3 contains 17 residues. J lost 2 bases, V lost 2 bases, and 9 bases had no gene match. In germline, CDR1 is LGHDT, CDR2 YNNKEL (reference sequence).

The J gene is TRBJ2-7, the V gene TRBV13, with 9 bases matching TRBD1. This CDR3 spans 14 amino acids. With V trimmed by 5 bases and J by 7 bases, 9 bases remained unmatched. CDR1 PRHDT and CDR2 FYEKMQ come from the germline V gene (reference sequence). CDR3 coding DNA: TGTGCCAGCAGCAGAGGCCGGGACAGGGATGAGCAGTACTTC. Residues: CASSRGRDRDEQYF.

This chain uses TRBV18 with TRBJ2-5; no clear D gene. Trimming stripped 3 bases from V and 3 bases from J, with 8 bases between. Germline V gene sequence: CDR1 KGHSH, CDR2 LQKENI. The CDR3 spans 13 residues. The CDR3 loop reads CASSPIREETQYF. CDR3 in DNA: TGTGCCAGCTCACCGATACGAGAAGAGACCCAGTACTTC.

V and J are TRBV7-3 and TRBJ2-1; D is perhaps TRBD1 (6 bases). CDR1 is SGHTA and CDR2 is FQGTGA in the germline V gene. Trimming shortened V by 3 bases and J by 5 bases, and 14 bases separated the two germline ends. The CDR3 covers 15 residues. The CDR3, as DNA: TGTGCCAGCAGCTTTGGGCAGGGGTGGCACAATGAGCAGTTCTTC. It is translated as CASSFGQGWHNEQFF.

V is TRBV5-1 and J is TRBJ2-3; 9 bases align to TRBD1. Trimming at V came to 0 bases and at J to 3 bases, leaving 2 bases not matched to a gene. CDR3 length equals 15 residues. Germline V CDR1 and CDR2: SGHRS, YFSETQ. CDR3 loop: CASSLAGQGTDTQYF. CDR3 nucleotides: TGCGCCAGCAGCTTGGCGGGACAGGGAACAGATACGCAGTATTTT.

The genes are TRBV20-1 and TRBJ1-6, with D possibly matching TRBD1 (6 bases). The CDR3 is 13 amino acids. V lost 3 bases and J 9 bases, leaving 12 bases between the germline ends. Germline CDR1 DFQATT, CDR2 SNEGSKA (reference sequence). The CDR3 region has the DNA TGCAGTGCTAGTTCAGGGGTCGGTTCACCCCTCCACTTT. It yields the protein CSASSGVGSPLHF.

V is TRBV7-9 and J is TRBJ1-1; 9 nucleotides line up with TRBD1. V lost 4 bases, J lost 2 bases, and 11 bases stayed unmatched. CDR1 SEHNR and CDR2 FQNEAQ come from the germline V gene (reference sequence). This CDR3 comprises 17 residues. The CDR3: CASSSSPGTGFNTEAFF. DNA for the CDR3: TGTGCCAGCAGCTCAAGTCCCGGGACAGGGTTTAACACTGAAGCTTTCTTT.

The chain has TRBV15 and TRBJ2-5, with D tentatively TRBD1 (6 bases). This CDR3 is built from 17 residues. CDR1 and CDR2 from the germline V gene are LNHNV and YYDKDF (reference sequence). V dropped 5 bases and J dropped 5 bases, with 24 bases sitting between them. The CDR3 reads CATSLTGPWQGYETQYF. The DNA of the CDR3 is TGTGCCACCAGCTTGACGGGGCCCTGGCAGGGGTACGAGACCCAGTACTTC.

This chain joins TRBV25-1 and TRBJ1-2; the match to TRBD1 covers 8 bases. Germline CDR1 is MGHDK and CDR2 is SYGVNS. The CDR3 contains 16 residues. Trimming removed 2 bases from V and 2 bases from J; junction bases left unmatched: 7. CDR3 sequence: CASSESPRTGNYGYTF. The CDR3 DNA sequence: TGTGCCAGCAGTGAAAGCCCTAGGACAGGGAACTATGGCTACACCTTC.

The CDR3 protein is CASSPRTGSDEQYF. In DNA form, the CDR3 reads TGTGCCAGCTCACCTCGGACAGGTTCCGACGAGCAGTACTTC. This chain joins TRBV18 and TRBJ2-7; 7 nucleotides match TRBD1. The junction had 7 bases not matched to a gene; V was cut back by 3 bases and J by 5 bases. Germline V gene lookup returns CDR1 KGHSH and CDR2 LQKENI. The CDR3 covers 14 residues.

This chain connects TRBV5-1 to TRBJ2-2; unclear D gene. Germline V gene sequence: CDR1 SGHRS, CDR2 YFSETQ. V was trimmed by 0 bases and J by 5 bases, leaving 8 bases between them. The CDR3 has 14 residues. CDR3 loop: CASSLDVTTGELFF. The CDR3 DNA reads as TGCGCCAGCAGCTTGGACGTAACTACCGGGGAGCTGTTTTTT.

Written as DNA, the CDR3 is TGTGCCAGCAGCCCCCGCGAGGTAGCCAAAAACATTCAGTACTTC. It specifies CASSPREVAKNIQYF. The chain is built from TRBV5-8 and TRBJ2-4; D not certain. The CDR3 is 15 residues long. Trimming took 4 bases from V and 0 from J, leaving 11 bases between them. Germline CDR1 SGHTS, CDR2 YDEGEE.

The chain combines TRBV19 with TRBJ2-2, with 8 bases identical to TRBD1. J was trimmed by 1 base and V by 3 bases; bases with no gene match: 1. The CDR3 has 15 amino acids. The germline V gene has CDR1 LNHDA and CDR2 SQIVND (reference sequence). The chain's CDR3 is CASSIDRGNTGELFF. The CDR3 nucleotides are TGTGCCAGTAGTATTGACAGGGGGAACACCGGGGAGCTGTTTTTT.

The rearrangement links TRBV18 to TRBJ1-6; D gene ambiguous. The germline V gene encodes CDR1 KGHSH and CDR2 LQKENI. V was clipped by 4 bases and J by 5 bases, with 9 bases between them. This CDR3 is 14 amino acids long. The CDR3 here is CASSRGSDNSPLHF. CDR3 DNA sequence: TGTGCCAGCTCACGAGGGAGTGATAATTCACCCCTCCACTTT.

V and J are TRBV7-9 and TRBJ1-6, with D uncertain. Germline V gives CDR1 SEHNR, CDR2 FQNEAQ (reference sequence). The CDR3 contains 14 residues. The ends were cut back, 5 bases at V and 7 bases at J, with 12 bases in the middle. This CDR3 is CASSVREVNSPLHF. The CDR3 DNA reads TGTGCCAGCAGCGTTCGGGAAGTCAATTCACCCCTCCACTTT.

The V gene is TRBV11-3, the J gene TRBJ2-2, with D possibly being TRBD1 (5 bases). Germline CDR1 SGHNT, CDR2 YENEEA. Trimming shortened V by 0 bases and J by 5 bases, and 10 bases separated the two germline ends. The CDR3 is 15 residues long. CDR3 bases: TGTGCCAGCAGCTTAGAGGGCAGGGCGACCGGGGAGCTGTTTTTT. Its protein is CASSLEGRATGELFF.

The genes are TRBV19 and TRBJ1-2; 7 bases map to TRBD1. V dropped 5 bases and J dropped 3; count of bases not matched to a gene: 3. Germline CDR1 and CDR2: LNHDA and SQIVND (reference sequence). This CDR3 has 13 amino acids. The CDR3: CASSAQGYYGYTF. In DNA, the CDR3 is TGTGCCAGTAGTGCACAGGGGTACTATGGCTACACCTTC. Full variable domain (outside the CDR3, taken from reference TRBV19 and TRBJ1-2): DGGITQSPKYLFRKEGQNVTLSCEQNLNHDAMYWYRQDPGQGLRLIYYSQIVNDFQKGDIAEGYSVSREKKESFPLTVTSAQKNPTAFYLCASSAQGYYGYTFGSGTRLTVV.

J is TRBJ2-5 and V is TRBV5-5; 9 bases line up with TRBD1. Looked up from germline, CDR1 is SGHKS and CDR2 is YYEKEE (reference sequence). The CDR3 is 14 residues long. V lost 4 bases, J lost 5 bases, and 6 bases stayed unmatched. The CDR3 DNA sequence: TGTGCCAGCAGCATGACAGGGGGGATCGAGACCCAGTACTTC. This translates into CASSMTGGIETQYF. The full variable domain, with the rest looked up from reference TRBV5-5 and TRBJ2-5, is DAGVTQSPTHLIKTRGQQVTLRCSPISGHKSVSWYQQVLGQGPQFIFQYYEKEERGRGNFPDRFSARQFPNYSSELNVNALLLGDSALYLCASSMTGGIETQYFGPGTRLLVL.